The 15 T cell receptor beta chains reported below all come from one sample, sequenced in a study of Ad26.COV2.S vaccination and SARS-CoV-2 variants. Treatment given: 15 to 20 received Ad26.COV2.S at low or high dose, single or two shots; about five received placebo; per-sample allocation not given. All samples were drawn on day 63, counting from the first vaccine or placebo injection. Only in-frame clones appear in the TCRdb table, and some are missing; sequencing was by immunoSEQ multiplex PCR. Among about 320,000 clones, under 90% were seen once, and the ten largest hold around 5.5%. This sample comprised peripheral blood, obtained in a trial of Ad26.COV2.S vaccine versus placebo. Receptors originate from a person between 18 and 59 years old who received the Ad26.COV2.S COVID-19 vaccine or a placebo.

V gene TRBV11-3 combines with J gene TRBJ2-7; 7 bases agree with TRBD1. The CDR3 contains 13 residues. Trimming took 4 bases from V and 3 from J; bases not matched to a gene: 3. The germline V gene has CDR1 SGHNT and CDR2 YENEEA. CDR3 in amino acids: CASSWAGGYEQYF. CDR3 DNA sequence: TGTGCCAGCAGCTGGGCAGGGGGCTACGAGCAGTACTTC. The complete variable domain, with remaining parts taken from reference TRBV11-3 and TRBJ2-7, reads EAGVVQSPRYKIIEKKQPVAFWCNPISGHNTLYWYLQNLGQGPELLIRYENEEAVDDSQLPKDRFSAERLKGVDSTLKIQPAELGDSAVYLCASSWAGGYEQYFGPGTRLTVT.

This sequence joins TRBV4-1 and TRBJ1-1; D gene uncertain. Trimming took off 3 bases at V and 1 base at J, with 9 bases between the two ends. The length of the CDR3 is 14 residues. Germline V gene lookup returns CDR1 MGHRA and CDR2 YSYEKL. CDR3 DNA sequence: TGCGCCAGCAGCCACCAGATCAGGAACACTGAAGCTTTCTTT. It is translated as CASSHQIRNTEAFF.

The rearrangement joins TRBV14 to TRBJ1-1; D unclear. The CDR3 covers 14 residues. V lost 0 bases and J 5 bases, leaving 10 bases between the germline ends. CDR1 SGHDN and CDR2 FVKESK come from the germline V gene. CDR3 region: CASSQDVAGTEAFF. CDR3 DNA: TGTGCCAGCAGCCAAGATGTTGCGGGGACTGAAGCTTTCTTT.

This clone was counted once. The V gene is TRBV19, the J gene TRBJ2-1, with a tentative D call TRBD1 (6 bases). Germline values: CDR1 LNHDA, CDR2 SQIVND (reference sequence). The length of the CDR3 is 15 residues. The V end lost 7 bases, the J end lost 6 bases, and 19 bases lay between the germline ends. CDR3 region: CASTPDSHLFNEQFF. CDR3 bases: TGTGCCAGTACCCCGGACAGCCACCTCTTCAATGAGCAGTTCTTC.

The V call is TRBV28, the J call TRBJ2-3; 13 bases agree with TRBD2. The CDR3 is 17 amino acids. CDR1 and CDR2 from the germline V gene are MDHEN and SYDVKM. V lost 2 bases to trimming and J lost 1 base; unmatched junction nucleotides: 3. Here the CDR3 DNA reads TGTGCCAGCAGTTTAGATGGACTAGCGGGGGGCACAGATACGCAGTATTTT. This encodes CASSLDGLAGGTDTQYF.

The chain carries TRBV7-9 and TRBJ2-5; 8 nucleotides match TRBD1. The CDR3 is made up of 15 amino acids. Germline CDR1 is SEHNR and CDR2 is FQNEAQ (reference sequence). V dropped 6 bases and J dropped 3; count of bases not matched to a gene: 9. The CDR3 loop is CASRPTGDRKETQYF. The CDR3 nucleotides read TGTGCCAGCAGGCCGACGGGGGACAGGAAAGAGACCCAGTACTTC.

V gene TRBV18 combines with J gene TRBJ1-4; 7 bases align to TRBD1. The CDR3 totals 16 residues. Looked up from germline, CDR1 is KGHSH and CDR2 is LQKENI. V lost 0 bases to trimming and J lost 4 bases; unmatched junction nucleotides: 5. CDR3 protein: CASSPPTTGSNEKLFF. In nucleotides, the CDR3 is TGTGCCAGCTCACCACCGACGACAGGGAGTAATGAAAAACTGTTTTTT.

This chain joins TRBV7-9 and TRBJ1-5; D might be TRBD1 (5 bases). V shed 5 bases and J shed 5 bases, with 16 bases lying between them. CDR1 SEHNR and CDR2 FQNEAQ come from the germline V gene (reference sequence). The CDR3 consists of 15 residues. The CDR3 region is CASSPIAGPDQPQHF. The CDR3 coding sequence is TGTGCCAGCAGCCCAATCGCGGGACCCGATCAGCCCCAGCATTTT.

This chain connects TRBV4-1 to TRBJ1-3; 7 nucleotides agree with TRBD1. Germline lookup yields CDR1 MGHRA and CDR2 YSYEKL. The CDR3 has 17 amino acids. With V trimmed by 2 bases and J by 3 bases, 10 bases remained unmatched. The CDR3 sequence: CASSQSTRDSVGNTIYF. CDR3 sequence (DNA): TGCGCCAGCAGCCAATCCACCCGGGACAGTGTTGGAAACACCATATATTTT.

The rearrangement joins TRBV10-3 to TRBJ1-4; D perhaps matches TRBD1 (5 bases). The ends were cut back, 4 bases at V and 5 bases at J, with 8 bases in the middle. The V gene's germline CDR1 is ENHRY and CDR2 SYGVKD. CDR3 length: 13 residues. This chain's CDR3 is CAISGGGNEKLFF. The CDR3 region has the DNA TGTGCCATCAGTGGTGGGGGGAATGAAAAACTGTTTTTT.

The chain is built from TRBV19 and TRBJ1-1; D call uncertain. Trimming removed 7 bases at V and 2 bases at J, with 11 bases between. Germline V gives CDR1 LNHDA, CDR2 SQIVND (reference sequence). The CDR3 loop spans 13 amino acids. CDR3 sequence (DNA): TGTGCCAGTATGACCCGGGGTAACACTGAAGCTTTCTTT. It yields the protein CASMTRGNTEAFF.

A single count supports this clone. V and J are TRBV6-5 and TRBJ2-2, with 12 bases identical to TRBD2. The CDR3 has 16 residues. J lost 5 bases, V lost 4 bases, and 5 bases had no gene match. From germline, CDR1 is MNHEY and CDR2 SVGAGI. For the CDR3, the DNA is TGTGCCAGCAGTTCGACTAGCGGGAGTCAAACCGGGGAGCTGTTTTTT. Translated: CASSSTSGSQTGELFF.

The rearrangement uses TRBV4-3 and TRBJ2-4; 7 positions agree with TRBD1. The CDR3 consists of 16 residues. Germline V gene data show CDR1 as LGHNA and CDR2 as YSLEER. V trimming: 4 bases; J trimming: 6 bases; junction bases outside the gene matches: 12. The CDR3 region is CASSPTHGAGGNIQYF. In DNA, the CDR3 is TGCGCCAGCAGCCCTACACATGGGGCAGGGGGAAACATTCAGTACTTC.

This clone showed up just once. V and J are TRBV9 and TRBJ2-7, with TRBD1 identical over 7 bases. The CDR3 has 16 residues. Germline CDR1 and CDR2: SGDLS and YYNGEE. V lost 0 bases to trimming and J lost 0 bases; unmatched junction nucleotides: 6. The CDR3 protein is CASSVEGQVSSYEQYF. CDR3 bases: TGTGCCAGCAGCGTAGAAGGACAGGTGAGCTCCTACGAGCAGTACTTC.

The V call is TRBV5-4, the J call TRBJ1-3; maybe TRBD1 (5 bases). Between the trimmed V and J ends, which lost 2 bases and 0 bases, there was a span of 9 bases. The CDR3 totals 15 residues. Germline-derived CDR1 and CDR2 are SGHNT and YYREEE (reference sequence). The CDR3 DNA follows: TGTGCCAGCAGCTTTGGGGGTCGCTCTGGAAACACCATATATTTT. As protein: CASSFGGRSGNTIYF.